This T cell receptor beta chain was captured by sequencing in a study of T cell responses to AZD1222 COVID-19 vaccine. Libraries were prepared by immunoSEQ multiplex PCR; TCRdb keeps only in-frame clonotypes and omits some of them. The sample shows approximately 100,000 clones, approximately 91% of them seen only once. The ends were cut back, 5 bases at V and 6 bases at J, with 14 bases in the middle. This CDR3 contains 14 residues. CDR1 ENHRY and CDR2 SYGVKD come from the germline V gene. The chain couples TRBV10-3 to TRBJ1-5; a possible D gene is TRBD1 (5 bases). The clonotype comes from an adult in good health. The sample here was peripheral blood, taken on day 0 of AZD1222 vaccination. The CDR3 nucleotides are TGTGCCATCAGTTCACAGGTTCTAGTTCAGCCCCAGCATTTT. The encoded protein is CAISSQVLVQPQHF.